This T cell receptor beta chain was profiled in a study of control samples from healthy donors and cancer patients. Measured with immunoSEQ multiplex PCR; TCRdb has only the in-frame clones, and not every one. The sample consists of approximately 190,000 clones, roughly nine tenths of them appearing once. With 4 bases removed from V and 6 bases from J, the gap between germline ends came to 20 bases. CDR3 size: 15 residues. Germline V gives CDR1 SGDLS, CDR2 YYNGEE. The clonotype comes from a man aged 30 to 45 in good health. The specimen sequenced was blood. V and J are TRBV9 and TRBJ2-7; D is possibly TRBD2 (5 bases). For the CDR3, the DNA is TGTGCCAGCAGCATAAGTCCGGCAAAGGGAGCCGAGCAGTACTTC. This translates into CASSISPAKGAEQYF.